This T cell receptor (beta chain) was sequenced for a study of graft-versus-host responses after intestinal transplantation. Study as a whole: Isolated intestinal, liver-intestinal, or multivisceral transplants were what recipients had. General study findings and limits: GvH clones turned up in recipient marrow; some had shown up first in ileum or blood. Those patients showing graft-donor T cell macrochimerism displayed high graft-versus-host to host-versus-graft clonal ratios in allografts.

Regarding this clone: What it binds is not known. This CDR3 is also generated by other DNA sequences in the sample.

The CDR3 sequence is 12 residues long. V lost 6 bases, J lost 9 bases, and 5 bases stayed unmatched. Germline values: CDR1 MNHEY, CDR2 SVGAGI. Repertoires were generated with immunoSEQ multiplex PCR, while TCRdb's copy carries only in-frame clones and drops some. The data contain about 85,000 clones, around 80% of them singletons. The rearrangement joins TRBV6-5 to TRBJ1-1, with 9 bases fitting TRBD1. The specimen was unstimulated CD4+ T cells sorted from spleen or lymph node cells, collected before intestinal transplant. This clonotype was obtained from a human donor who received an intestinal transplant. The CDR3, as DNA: TGTGCCAGCAGACCCGGACAGGGGAAAGCTTTCTTT. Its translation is CASRPGQGKAFF.